Sequencing of this TCR beta chain was carried out in a study of T cells expressing NK-cell markers. The wider study: TCR beta repertoires came from sorted CD3+CD56+NKG2C+, CD3+CD56+NKG2C- and CD3+CD56-NKG2C+ T cells. Study conclusions and caveats: Dominant NKG2C+ clonotype frequencies of roughly 1.0-7.5% of CD8+ T cells were measured in about six donors. Expanded NKG2C+ T cell clones were not confirmed as HCMV-specific.

Researchers built TCR beta cDNA using 5'RACE template switching with UMIs. TCRdb reprocessed the 5' RACE reads; each CDR3 protein has one entry and no DNA is given. Recorded here are under 9,000 distinct CDR3 sequences; the top ten clones represent about 60%. The CDR3 is made up of 15 amino acids. Germline V gene sequence: CDR1 MNHNS, CDR2 SASEGT. A remark on this clonotype: Its cognate antigen is unknown.

The V call is TRBV6-1, the J call TRBJ2-1; TCRdb names TRBD2, which stays unverified in the absence of DNA. The TCR originated in a man aged 18-69 years in good health. The sequenced sample was blood T cells: a sorted CD56 or NKG2C T cell subset, CD4+ or CD8+ T cells, or bulk PBMC T cells (not recorded which). The CDR3 protein is CASSEVAGGYNEQFF.